The source of this TCR beta chain is a study of STAT5B mutations in CD4+ large granular lymphocyte leukemia. Study-wide findings and caveats: Without HLA matching, higher CD4+ than CD8+ T-LGLL clonality could reflect small sample size. Patient CD4-sorted repertoires looked more clonal than healthy CD4+ repertoires, even without putative leukemic clones.

Repertoires were generated with immunoSEQ multiplex PCR, while TCRdb's copy carries only in-frame clones and drops some. The repertoire has about 32,000 clones, less than 75% of them found once; the top ten carry roughly 0.43%. Turning to this clone: Its target is unknown.

The CDR3 totals 15 residues. CDR1 SNHLY and CDR2 FYNNEI come from the germline V gene. J lost 2 bases, V lost 11 bases, and 8 bases had no gene match. Material for sequencing was CD4+ T cells from blood buffy coats. The chain is built from TRBV2 and TRBJ2-3; 12 positions match TRBD2. The sequence was obtained from a human donor in good health. The CDR3 DNA reads TGTGCCTACCAAACTAGCGGGGGGACCACAGATACGCAGTATTTT. Residues: CAYQTSGGTTDTQYF.